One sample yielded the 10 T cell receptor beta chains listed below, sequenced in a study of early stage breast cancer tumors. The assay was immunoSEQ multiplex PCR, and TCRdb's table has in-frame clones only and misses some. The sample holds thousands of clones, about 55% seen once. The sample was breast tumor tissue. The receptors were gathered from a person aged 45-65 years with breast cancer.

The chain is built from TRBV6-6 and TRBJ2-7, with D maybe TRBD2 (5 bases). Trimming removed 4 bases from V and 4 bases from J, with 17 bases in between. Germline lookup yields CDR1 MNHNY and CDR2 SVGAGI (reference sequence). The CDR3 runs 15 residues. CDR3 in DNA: TGTGCCAGCAGTTGGGATAGCGCCTCTGCGTACGAGCAGTACGTC. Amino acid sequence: CASSWDSASAYEQYV.

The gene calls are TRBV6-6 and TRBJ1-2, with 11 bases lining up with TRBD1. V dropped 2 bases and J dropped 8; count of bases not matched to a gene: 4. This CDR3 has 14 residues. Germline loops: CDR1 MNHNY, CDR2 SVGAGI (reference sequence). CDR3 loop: CASSYGGQGGGYTF. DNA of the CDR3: TGTGCCAGCAGTTACGGGGGACAGGGGGGCGGCTACACCTTC.

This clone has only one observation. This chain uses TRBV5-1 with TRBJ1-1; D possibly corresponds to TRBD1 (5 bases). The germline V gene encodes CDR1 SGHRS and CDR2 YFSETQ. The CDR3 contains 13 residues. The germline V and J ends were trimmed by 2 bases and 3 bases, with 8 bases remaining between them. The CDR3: CASSFSRDTEAFF. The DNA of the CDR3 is TGCGCCAGCAGCTTTAGCAGGGACACTGAAGCTTTCTTT.

DNA for the CDR3: TGCGCCAGCAGCTTGGCCTCCTTCTTCACCGGGACTAGCGGGAGGGCCAGTAGTGAGCAGTTCTTC. Protein sequence: CASSLASFFTGTSGRASSEQFF. The rearrangement joins TRBV5-1 to TRBJ2-1; TRBD2 agrees at 16 bases. The CDR3 is 22 amino acids. CDR1 SGHRS and CDR2 YFSETQ come from the germline V gene. V gave up 0 bases and J gave up 9 bases; unmatched junction bases: 21.

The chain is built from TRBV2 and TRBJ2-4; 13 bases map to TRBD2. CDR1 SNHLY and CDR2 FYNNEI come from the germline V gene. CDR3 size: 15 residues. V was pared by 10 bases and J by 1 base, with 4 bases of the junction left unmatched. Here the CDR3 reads CAKPGLAGAKNIQYF. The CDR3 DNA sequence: TGTGCCAAACCGGGACTAGCGGGGGCCAAAAACATTCAGTACTTC.

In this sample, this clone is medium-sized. CDR3 in DNA: TGCAGCGTCCAACGGGGGCTGAACACTGAAGCTTTCTTT. Translating gives CSVQRGLNTEAFF. The chain links TRBV29-1 to TRBJ1-1; TRBD1 is a possible D gene (6 bases). The germline V and J ends were trimmed by 6 bases and 0 bases, with 11 bases remaining between them. Germline lookup yields CDR1 SQVTM and CDR2 ANQGSEA. The CDR3 has 13 residues.

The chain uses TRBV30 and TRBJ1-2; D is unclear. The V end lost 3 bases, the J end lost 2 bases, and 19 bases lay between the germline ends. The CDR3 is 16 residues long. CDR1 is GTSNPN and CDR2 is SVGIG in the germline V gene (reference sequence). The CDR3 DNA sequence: TGTGCCTGGAGCCCCGGGGTCCGTCACACCAACTATGGCTACACCTTC. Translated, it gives CAWSPGVRHTNYGYTF.

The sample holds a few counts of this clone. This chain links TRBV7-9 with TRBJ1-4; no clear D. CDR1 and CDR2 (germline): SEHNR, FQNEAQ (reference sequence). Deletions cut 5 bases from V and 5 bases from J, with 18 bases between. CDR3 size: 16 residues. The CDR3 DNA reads TGTGCCAGCAGCCAAGAAGCGACGGGGTTGAATGAAAAACTGTTTTTT. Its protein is CASSQEATGLNEKLFF.

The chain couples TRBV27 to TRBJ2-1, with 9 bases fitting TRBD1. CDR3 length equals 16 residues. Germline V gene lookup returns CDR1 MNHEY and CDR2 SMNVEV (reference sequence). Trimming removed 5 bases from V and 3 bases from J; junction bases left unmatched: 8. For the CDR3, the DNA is TGTGCCAGCAGTCTGTGGACAGGGGTCCGCTACAATGAGCAGTTCTTC. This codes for CASSLWTGVRYNEQFF.

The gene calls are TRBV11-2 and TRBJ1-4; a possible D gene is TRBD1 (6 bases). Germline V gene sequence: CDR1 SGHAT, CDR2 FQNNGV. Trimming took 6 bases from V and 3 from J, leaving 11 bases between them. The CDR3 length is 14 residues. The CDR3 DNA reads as TGTGCCAGCAGAGTCGACAGGTCTAATGAAAAACTGTTTTTT. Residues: CASRVDRSNEKLFF.